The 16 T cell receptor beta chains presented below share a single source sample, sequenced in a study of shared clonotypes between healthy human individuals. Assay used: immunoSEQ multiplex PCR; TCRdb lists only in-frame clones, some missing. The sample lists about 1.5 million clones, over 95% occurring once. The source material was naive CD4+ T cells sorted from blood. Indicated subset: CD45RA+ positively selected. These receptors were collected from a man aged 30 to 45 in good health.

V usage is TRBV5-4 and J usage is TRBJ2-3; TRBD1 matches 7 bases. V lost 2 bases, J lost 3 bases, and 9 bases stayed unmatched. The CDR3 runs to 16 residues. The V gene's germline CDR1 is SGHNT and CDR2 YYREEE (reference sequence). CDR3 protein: CASSFPGQTSTDTQYF. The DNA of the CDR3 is TGTGCCAGCAGCTTTCCGGGACAGACCTCGACAGATACGCAGTATTTT.

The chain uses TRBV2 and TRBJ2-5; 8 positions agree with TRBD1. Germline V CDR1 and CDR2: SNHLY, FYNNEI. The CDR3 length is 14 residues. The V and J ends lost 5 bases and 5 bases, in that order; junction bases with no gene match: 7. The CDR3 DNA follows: TGTGCCAGCAGTCCGGACAGGGCAGGGGAGACCCAGTACTTC. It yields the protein CASSPDRAGETQYF.

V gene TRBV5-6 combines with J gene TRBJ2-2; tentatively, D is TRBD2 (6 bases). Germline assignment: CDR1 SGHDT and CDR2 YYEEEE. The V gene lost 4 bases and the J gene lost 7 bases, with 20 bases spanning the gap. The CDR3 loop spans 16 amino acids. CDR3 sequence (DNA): TGTGCCAGCAGCCCGTTACGCGCGGGAAGTTTCGGGGAGCTGTTTTTT. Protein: CASSPLRAGSFGELFF.

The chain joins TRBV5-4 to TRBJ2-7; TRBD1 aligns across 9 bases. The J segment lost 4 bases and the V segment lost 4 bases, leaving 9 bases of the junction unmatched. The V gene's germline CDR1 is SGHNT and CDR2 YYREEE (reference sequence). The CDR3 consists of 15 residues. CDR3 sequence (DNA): TGTGCCAGCAGCCTAGCCGGGACAGGGCTGTACGAGCAGTACTTC. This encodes CASSLAGTGLYEQYF. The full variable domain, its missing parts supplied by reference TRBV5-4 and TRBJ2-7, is ETGVTQSPTHLIKTRGQQVTLRCSSQSGHNTVSWYQQALGQGPQFIFQYYREEENGRGNFPPRFSGLQFPNYSSELNVNALELDDSALYLCASSLAGTGLYEQYFGPGTRLTVT.

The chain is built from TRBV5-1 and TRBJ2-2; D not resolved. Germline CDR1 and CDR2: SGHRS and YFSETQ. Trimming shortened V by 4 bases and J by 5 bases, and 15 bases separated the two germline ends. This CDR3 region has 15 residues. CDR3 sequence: CASSPEGPRTGELFF. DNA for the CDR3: TGCGCCAGCAGCCCGGAAGGACCAAGGACCGGGGAGCTGTTTTTT.

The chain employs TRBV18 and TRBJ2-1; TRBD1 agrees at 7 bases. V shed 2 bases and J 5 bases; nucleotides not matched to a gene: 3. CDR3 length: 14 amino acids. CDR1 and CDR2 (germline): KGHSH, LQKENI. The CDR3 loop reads CASSPETGNNEQFF. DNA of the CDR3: TGTGCCAGCTCACCAGAGACAGGGAACAATGAGCAGTTCTTC.

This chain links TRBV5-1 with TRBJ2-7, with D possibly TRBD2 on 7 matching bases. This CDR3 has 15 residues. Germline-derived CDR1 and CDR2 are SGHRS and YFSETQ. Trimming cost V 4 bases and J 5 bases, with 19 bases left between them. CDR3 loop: CASSVIPGEGNEQYF. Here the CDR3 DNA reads TGCGCCAGCAGCGTAATCCCAGGGGAGGGTAACGAGCAGTACTTC.

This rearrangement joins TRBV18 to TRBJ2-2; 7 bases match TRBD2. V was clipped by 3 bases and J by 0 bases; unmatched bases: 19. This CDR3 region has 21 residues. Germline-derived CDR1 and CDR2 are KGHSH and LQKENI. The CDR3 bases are TGTGCCAGCTCACCTACCCCGACGCATGGCGGGAGCTTCGCGAACACCGGGGAGCTGTTTTTT. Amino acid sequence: CASSPTPTHGGSFANTGELFF. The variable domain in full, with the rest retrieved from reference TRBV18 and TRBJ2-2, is NAGVMQNPRHLVRRRGQEARLRCSPMKGHSHVYWYRQLPEEGLKFMVYLQKENIIDESGMPKERFSAEFPKEGPSILRIQQVVRGDSAAYFCASSPTPTHGGSFANTGELFFGEGSRLTVL.

This chain's CDR3 is CASRTSGSEEQFF. In nucleotides, the CDR3 is TGTGCCAGCAGGACTAGCGGGAGTGAGGAGCAGTTCTTC. The V gene is TRBV2, the J gene TRBJ2-1; TRBD2 agrees at 12 bases. The CDR3 is 13 residues long. The trim removed 6 bases at V and 10 bases at J, leaving 4 bases unmatched. In germline, CDR1 is SNHLY, CDR2 FYNNEI.

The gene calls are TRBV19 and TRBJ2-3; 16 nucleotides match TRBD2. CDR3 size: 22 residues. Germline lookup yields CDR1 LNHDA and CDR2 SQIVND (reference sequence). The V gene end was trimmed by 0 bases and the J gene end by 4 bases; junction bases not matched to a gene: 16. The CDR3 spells CASSIEFRPPGLAGGPSDTQYF. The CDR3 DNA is TGTGCCAGTAGTATAGAGTTCCGCCCTCCGGGACTAGCGGGAGGGCCGTCAGATACGCAGTATTTT.

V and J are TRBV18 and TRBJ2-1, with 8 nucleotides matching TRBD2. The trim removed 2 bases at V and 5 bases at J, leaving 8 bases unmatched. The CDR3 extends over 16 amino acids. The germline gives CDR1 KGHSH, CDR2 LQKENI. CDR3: CASSPGRAGGHNEQFF. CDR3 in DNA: TGTGCCAGCTCACCAGGGAGGGCGGGGGGCCACAATGAGCAGTTCTTC.

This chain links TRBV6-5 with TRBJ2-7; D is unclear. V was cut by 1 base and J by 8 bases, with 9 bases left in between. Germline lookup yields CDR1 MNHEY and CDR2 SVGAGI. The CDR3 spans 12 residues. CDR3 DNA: TGTGCCAGCAGTTACTTAGGTGAACAGCAGTACTTC. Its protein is CASSYLGEQQYF.

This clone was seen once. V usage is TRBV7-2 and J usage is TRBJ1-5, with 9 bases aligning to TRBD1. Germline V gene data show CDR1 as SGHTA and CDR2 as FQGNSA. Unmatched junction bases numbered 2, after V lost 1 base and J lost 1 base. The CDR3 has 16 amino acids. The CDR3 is CASSLGTGVSNQPQHF. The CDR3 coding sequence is TGTGCCAGCAGCTTAGGGACAGGGGTAAGCAATCAGCCCCAGCATTTT.

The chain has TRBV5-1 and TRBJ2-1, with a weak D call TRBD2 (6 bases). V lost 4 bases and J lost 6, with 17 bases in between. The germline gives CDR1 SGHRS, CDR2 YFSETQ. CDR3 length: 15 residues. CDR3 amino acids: CASSPPGLSFNEQFF. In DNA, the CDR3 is TGCGCCAGCAGCCCGCCGGGACTGTCGTTCAATGAGCAGTTCTTC.

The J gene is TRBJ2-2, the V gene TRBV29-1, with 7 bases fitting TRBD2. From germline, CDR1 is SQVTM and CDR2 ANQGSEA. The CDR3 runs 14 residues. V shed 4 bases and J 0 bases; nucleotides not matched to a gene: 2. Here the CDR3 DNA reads TGCAGCGTTGCGCTAGCGGCGAACACCGGGGAGCTGTTTTTT. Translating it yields CSVALAANTGELFF.

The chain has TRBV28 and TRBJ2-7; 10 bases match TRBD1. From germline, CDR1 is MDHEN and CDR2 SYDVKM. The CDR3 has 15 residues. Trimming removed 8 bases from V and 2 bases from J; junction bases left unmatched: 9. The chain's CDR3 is CASGTGVHRTYEQYF. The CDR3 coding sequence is TGTGCCAGCGGGACAGGGGTTCATAGGACCTACGAGCAGTACTTC.